A few counts support the clone carrying this TCR beta chain. Trimming cost V 7 bases and J 0 bases, with 15 bases left between them. In germline, CDR1 is LGHNT, CDR2 FRNRAP. CDR3 size: 16 residues. Libraries were prepared by immunoSEQ multiplex PCR; TCRdb keeps only in-frame clonotypes and omits some of them. Found here are under 300,000 clones, 87% of them singletons; the top ten hold 7.2%. The data derive from a study of blood T cell repertoires in COVID-19. Study details: Acute-phase and convalescent COVID-19 samples originated in the United States, Italy and Spain. PBMCs, B-cell-depleted T cells, or T cells were the source of the cDNA or gDNA that made up the material.

The sequence was collected from a man in his sixties who had recovered from COVID-19. The gene calls are TRBV12-5 and TRBJ2-2; D remains ambiguous. The source material was peripheral blood. CDR3 bases: TGTGCTAGTGCCCCCTCGAGAACTACGAACACCGGGGAGCTGTTTTTT. It translates to CASAPSRTTNTGELFF.